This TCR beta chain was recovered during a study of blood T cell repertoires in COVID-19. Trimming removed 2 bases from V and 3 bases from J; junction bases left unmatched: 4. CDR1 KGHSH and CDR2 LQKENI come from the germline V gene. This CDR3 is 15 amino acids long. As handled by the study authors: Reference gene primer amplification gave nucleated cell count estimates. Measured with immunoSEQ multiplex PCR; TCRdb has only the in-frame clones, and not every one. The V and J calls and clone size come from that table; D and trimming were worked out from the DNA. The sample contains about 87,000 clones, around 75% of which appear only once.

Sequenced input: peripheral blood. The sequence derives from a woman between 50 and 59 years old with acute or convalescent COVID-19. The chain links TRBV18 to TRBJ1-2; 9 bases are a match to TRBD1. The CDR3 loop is CASSPLDRGDYGYTF. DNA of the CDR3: TGTGCCAGCTCACCATTAGACAGGGGGGACTATGGCTACACCTTC. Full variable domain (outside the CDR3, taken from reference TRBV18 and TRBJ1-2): NAGVMQNPRHLVRRRGQEARLRCSPMKGHSHVYWYRQLPEEGLKFMVYLQKENIIDESGMPKERFSAEFPKEGPSILRIQQVVRGDSAAYFCASSPLDRGDYGYTFGSGTRLTVV.